This T cell receptor beta chain was sequenced in a study of cytomegalovirus exposure and HLA in healthy donors. Findings of the study overall: The CMV antigen specificity of three CMV-associated chains was confirmed through in vitro analysis. With DRB1 most and HLA-C fewest, TCR association rates differed between HLA loci in a later analysis.

Primers for the PCR totalled 60 Vbeta and 13 Jbeta. Method: immunoSEQ multiplex PCR; TCRdb's copy keeps in-frame clones and lacks some. The data hold under 200,000 clones, with roughly 80% observed a single time. With regard to this clone: Its specificity is not known.

The receptor was isolated from a woman between 18 and 30 years old in good health and CMV-seronegative. Sample: PBMCs.

The CDR3 region has the DNA TGCGCCAGCAGCCCTAATCCCCGCGAAGCCACCGGGGAGCTGTTTTTT. This sequence encodes CASSPNPREATGELFF. The genes are TRBV4-1 and TRBJ2-2, with no clear D. The V end lost 4 bases, the J end lost 4 bases, and 16 bases lay between the germline ends. Germline loops: CDR1 MGHRA, CDR2 YSYEKL. This CDR3 comprises 16 residues.